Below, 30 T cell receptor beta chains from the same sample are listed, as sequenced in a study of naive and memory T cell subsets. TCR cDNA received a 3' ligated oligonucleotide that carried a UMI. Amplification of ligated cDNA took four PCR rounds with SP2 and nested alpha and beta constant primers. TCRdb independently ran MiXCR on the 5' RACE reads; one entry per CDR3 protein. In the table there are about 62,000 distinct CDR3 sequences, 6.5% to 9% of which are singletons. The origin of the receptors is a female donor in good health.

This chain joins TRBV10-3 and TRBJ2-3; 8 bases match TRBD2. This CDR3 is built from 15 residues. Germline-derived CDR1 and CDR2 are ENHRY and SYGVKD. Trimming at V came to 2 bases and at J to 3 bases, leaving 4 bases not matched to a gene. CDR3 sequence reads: CAISEPGGSTDTQYF. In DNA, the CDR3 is TGTGCCATCAGTGAGCCGGGAGGGTCGACAGATACGCAGTATTTT.

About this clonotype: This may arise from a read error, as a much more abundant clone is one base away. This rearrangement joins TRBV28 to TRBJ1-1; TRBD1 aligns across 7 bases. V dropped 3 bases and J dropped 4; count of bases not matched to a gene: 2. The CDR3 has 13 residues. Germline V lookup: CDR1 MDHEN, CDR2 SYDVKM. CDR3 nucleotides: TGTGCCAGCAGTTTGACAGGGCGCACTGAAGCTTTCTTT. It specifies CASSLTGRTEAFF. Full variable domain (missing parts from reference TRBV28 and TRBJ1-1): DVKVTQSSRYLVKRTGEKVFLECVQDMDHENMFWYRQDPGLGLRLIYFSYDVKMKEKGDIPEGYSVSREKKERFSLILESASTNQTSMYLCASSLTGRTEAFFGQGTRLTVV.

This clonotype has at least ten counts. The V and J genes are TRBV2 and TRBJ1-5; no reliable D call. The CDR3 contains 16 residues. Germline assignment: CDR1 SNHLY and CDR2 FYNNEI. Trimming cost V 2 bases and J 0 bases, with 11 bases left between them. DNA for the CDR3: TGTGCCAGCAGTGAAACGGGCCCAAATAGCAATCAGCCCCAGCATTTT. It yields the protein CASSETGPNSNQPQHF.

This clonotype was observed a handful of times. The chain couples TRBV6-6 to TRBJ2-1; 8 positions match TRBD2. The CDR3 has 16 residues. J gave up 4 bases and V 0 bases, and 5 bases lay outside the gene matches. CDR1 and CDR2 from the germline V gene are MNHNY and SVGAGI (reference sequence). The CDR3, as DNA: TGTGCCAGCAGTTACTCGGGCGGGGGGACTTACAATGAGCAGTTCTTC. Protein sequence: CASSYSGGGTYNEQFF.

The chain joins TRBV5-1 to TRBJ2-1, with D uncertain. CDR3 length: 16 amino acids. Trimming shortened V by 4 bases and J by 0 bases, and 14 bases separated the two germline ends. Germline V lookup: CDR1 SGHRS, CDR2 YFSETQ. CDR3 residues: CASSPLVSSSYNEQFF. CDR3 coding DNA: TGCGCCAGCAGCCCCCTGGTTTCGAGCTCCTACAATGAGCAGTTCTTC. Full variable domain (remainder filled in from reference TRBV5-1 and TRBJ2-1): KAGVTQTPRYLIKTRGQQVTLSCSPISGHRSVSWYQQTPGQGLQFLFEYFSETQRNKGNFPGRFSGRQFSNSRSEMNVSTLELGDSALYLCASSPLVSSSYNEQFFGPGTRLTVL.

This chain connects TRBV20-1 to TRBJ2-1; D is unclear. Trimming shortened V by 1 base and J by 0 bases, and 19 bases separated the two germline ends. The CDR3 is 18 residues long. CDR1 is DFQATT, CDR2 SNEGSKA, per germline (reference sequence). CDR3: CSARGDSWMKSSYNEQFF. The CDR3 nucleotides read TGCAGTGCTAGAGGTGACTCCTGGATGAAAAGCTCCTACAATGAGCAGTTCTTC.

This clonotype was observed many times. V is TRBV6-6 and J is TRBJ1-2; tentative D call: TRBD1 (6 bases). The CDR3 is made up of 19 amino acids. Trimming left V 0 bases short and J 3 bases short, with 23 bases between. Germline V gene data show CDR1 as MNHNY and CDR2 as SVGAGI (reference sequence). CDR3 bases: TGTGCCAGCAGTTACTCCTCCGGGACAACCTCAACCCCTGACTATGGCTACACCTTC. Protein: CASSYSSGTTSTPDYGYTF.

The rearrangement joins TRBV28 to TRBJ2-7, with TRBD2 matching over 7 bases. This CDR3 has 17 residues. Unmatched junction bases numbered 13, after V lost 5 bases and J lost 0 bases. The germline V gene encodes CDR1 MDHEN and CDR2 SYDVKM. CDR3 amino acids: CASSLGLAGRSSYEQYF. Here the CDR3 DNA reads TGTGCCAGCAGTCTAGGATTAGCGGGCCGAAGCTCCTACGAGCAGTACTTC. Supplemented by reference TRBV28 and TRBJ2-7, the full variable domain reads DVKVTQSSRYLVKRTGEKVFLECVQDMDHENMFWYRQDPGLGLRLIYFSYDVKMKEKGDIPEGYSVSREKKERFSLILESASTNQTSMYLCASSLGLAGRSSYEQYFGPGTRLTVT.

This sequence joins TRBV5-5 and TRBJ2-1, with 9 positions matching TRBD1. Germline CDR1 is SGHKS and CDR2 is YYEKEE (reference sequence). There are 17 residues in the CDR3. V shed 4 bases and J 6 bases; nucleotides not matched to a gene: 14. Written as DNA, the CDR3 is TGTGCCAGCAGCCCGAACAGGGGGCTGACACGAGCCAATGAGCAGTTCTTC. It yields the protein CASSPNRGLTRANEQFF. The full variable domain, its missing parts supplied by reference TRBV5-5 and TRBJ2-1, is DAGVTQSPTHLIKTRGQQVTLRCSPISGHKSVSWYQQVLGQGPQFIFQYYEKEERGRGNFPDRFSARQFPNYSSELNVNALLLGDSALYLCASSPNRGLTRANEQFFGPGTRLTVL.

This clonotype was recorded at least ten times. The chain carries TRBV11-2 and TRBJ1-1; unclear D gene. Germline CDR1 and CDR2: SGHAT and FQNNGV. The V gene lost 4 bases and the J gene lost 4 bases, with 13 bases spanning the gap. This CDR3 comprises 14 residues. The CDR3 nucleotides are TGTGCCAGCAGCTCCCTTCTCGTGAGCACTGAAGCTTTCTTT. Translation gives CASSSLLVSTEAFF.

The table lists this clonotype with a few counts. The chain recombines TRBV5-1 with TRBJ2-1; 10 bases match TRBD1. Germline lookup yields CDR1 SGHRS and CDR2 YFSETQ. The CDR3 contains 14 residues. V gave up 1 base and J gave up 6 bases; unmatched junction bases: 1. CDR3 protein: CASSLRTGGNEQFF. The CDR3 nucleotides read TGCGCCAGCAGCTTGCGGACAGGGGGCAATGAGCAGTTCTTC.

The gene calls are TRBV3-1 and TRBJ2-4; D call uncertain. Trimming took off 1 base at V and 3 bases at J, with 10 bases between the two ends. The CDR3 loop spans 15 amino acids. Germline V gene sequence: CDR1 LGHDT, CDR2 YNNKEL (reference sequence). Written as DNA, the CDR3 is TGTGCCAGCAGCCAAGGGGGTAGTGTCAAAAACATTCAGTACTTC. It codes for CASSQGGSVKNIQYF.

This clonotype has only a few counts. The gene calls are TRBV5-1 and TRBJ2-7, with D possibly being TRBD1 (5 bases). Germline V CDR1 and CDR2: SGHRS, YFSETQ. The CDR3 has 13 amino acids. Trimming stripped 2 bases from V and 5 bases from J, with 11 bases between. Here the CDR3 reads CASSFGQGDEQYF. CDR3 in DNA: TGCGCCAGCAGCTTCGGCCAGGGCGACGAGCAGTACTTC.

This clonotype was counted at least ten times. CDR3 DNA sequence: TGTGCCTGGCCCGCCTCCGGGACAGGGAACGGCTACACCTTC. This sequence encodes CAWPASGTGNGYTF. The chain is built from TRBV30 and TRBJ1-2; 9 bases map to TRBD1. Germline CDR1 is GTSNPN and CDR2 is SVGIG (reference sequence). This CDR3 has 14 amino acids. The V segment lost 5 bases and the J segment 8 bases; nucleotides outside the gene matches: 12.

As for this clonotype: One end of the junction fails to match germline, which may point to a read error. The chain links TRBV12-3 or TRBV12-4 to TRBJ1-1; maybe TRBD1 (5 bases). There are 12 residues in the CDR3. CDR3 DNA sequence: TGTGCCAGCATCTTCCGGGGCAGGTCCTTTTCTTTT. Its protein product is CASIFRGRSFSF.

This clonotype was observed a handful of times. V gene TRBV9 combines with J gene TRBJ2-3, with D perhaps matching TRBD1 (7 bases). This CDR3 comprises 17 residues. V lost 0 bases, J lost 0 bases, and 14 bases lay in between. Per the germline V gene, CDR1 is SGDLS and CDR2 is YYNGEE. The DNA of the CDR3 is TGTGCCAGCAGCGTAGGGGGCGGGGACAGAAGCACAGATACGCAGTATTTT. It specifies CASSVGGGDRSTDTQYF.

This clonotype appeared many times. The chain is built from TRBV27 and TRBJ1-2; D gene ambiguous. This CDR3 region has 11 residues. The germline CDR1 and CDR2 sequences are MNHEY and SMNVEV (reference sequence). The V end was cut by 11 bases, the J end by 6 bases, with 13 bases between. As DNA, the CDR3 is TGTGCCGTGGGCTTCCTTGATGGCTACACCTTC. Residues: CAVGFLDGYTF.

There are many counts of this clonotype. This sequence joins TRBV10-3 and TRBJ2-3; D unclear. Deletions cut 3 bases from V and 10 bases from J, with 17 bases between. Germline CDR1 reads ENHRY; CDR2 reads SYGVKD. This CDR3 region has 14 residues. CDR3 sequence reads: CAISDGPGSQSQYF. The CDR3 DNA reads TGTGCCATCAGTGATGGGCCGGGTAGTCAATCGCAGTATTTT.

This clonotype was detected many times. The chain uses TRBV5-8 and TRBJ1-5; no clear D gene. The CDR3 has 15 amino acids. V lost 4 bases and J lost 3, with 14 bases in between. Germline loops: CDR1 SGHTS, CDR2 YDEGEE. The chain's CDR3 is CASSPSGLPNQPQHF. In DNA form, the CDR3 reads TGTGCCAGCAGCCCCAGCGGCCTACCCAATCAGCCCCAGCATTTT.

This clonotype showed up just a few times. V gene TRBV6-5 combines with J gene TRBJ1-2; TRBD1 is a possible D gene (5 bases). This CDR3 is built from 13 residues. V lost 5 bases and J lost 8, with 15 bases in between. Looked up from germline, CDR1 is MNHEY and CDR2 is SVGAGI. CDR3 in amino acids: CASSGRDARGYTF. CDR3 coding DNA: TGTGCCAGCAGTGGAAGGGACGCCCGGGGCTACACCTTC.

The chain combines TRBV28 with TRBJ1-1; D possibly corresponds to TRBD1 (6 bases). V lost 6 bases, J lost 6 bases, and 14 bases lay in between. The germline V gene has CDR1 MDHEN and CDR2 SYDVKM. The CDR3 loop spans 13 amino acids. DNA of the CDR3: TGTGCCAGCAGCCCTACAGGGAGTCCTGAAGCTTTCTTT. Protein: CASSPTGSPEAFF.

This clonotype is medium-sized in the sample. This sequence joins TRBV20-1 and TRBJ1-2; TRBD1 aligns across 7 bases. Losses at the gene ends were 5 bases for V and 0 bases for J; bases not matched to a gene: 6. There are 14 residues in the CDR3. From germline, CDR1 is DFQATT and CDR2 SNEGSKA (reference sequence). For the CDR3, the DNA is TGCAGTGCTTGGGACAGCTTAGCTAACTATGGCTACACCTTC. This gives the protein CSAWDSLANYGYTF.

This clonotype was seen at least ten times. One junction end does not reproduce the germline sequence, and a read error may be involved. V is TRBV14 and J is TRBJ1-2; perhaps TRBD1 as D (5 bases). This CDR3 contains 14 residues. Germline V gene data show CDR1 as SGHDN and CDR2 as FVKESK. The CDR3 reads CASSQDARAYGYTF. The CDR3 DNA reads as TGTGCCAGCAGTCAAGACGCCAGGGCTTATGGCTACACCTTC.

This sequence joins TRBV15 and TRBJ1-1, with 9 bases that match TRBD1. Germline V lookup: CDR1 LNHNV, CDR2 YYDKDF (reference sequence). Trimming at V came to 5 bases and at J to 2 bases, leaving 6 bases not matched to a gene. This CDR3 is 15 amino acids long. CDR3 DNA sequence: TGTGCCACCAGCCGCCCGGGACAGGGAAACACTGAAGCTTTCTTT. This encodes CATSRPGQGNTEAFF.

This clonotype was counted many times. CDR3 region: CASRAAGGEKLFF. The CDR3 DNA reads as TGTGCCAGCAGGGCCGCGGGAGGTGAAAAACTGTTTTTT. This chain joins TRBV12-3 or TRBV12-4 and TRBJ1-4, with D uncertain. CDR3 size: 13 residues. The V and J ends lost 6 bases and 7 bases respectively, with 12 bases between them.

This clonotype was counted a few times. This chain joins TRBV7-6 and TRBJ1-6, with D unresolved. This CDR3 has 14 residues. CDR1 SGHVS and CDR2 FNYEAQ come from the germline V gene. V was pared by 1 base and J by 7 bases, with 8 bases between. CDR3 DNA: TGTGCCAGCAGCTTAGGGGCGCAAAATTCACCCCTCCACTTT. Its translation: CASSLGAQNSPLHF.

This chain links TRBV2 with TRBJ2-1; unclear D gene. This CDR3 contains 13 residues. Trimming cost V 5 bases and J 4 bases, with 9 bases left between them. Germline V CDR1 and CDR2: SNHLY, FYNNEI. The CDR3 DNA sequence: TGTGCCAGCAGTTTGGACCAGTACAATGAGCAGTTCTTC. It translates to CASSLDQYNEQFF.

The DNA of the CDR3 is TGTGCCAGCAGTTACCAGGGACGGGTTGAAGCTTTCTTT. It encodes CASSYQGRVEAFF. The chain employs TRBV6-2 or TRBV6-3 and TRBJ1-1, with a possible D match to TRBD1 (5 bases). From germline, CDR1 is MNHEY and CDR2 SVGEGT. There are 13 residues in the CDR3. V was shortened by 2 bases and J by 7 bases, with 11 bases between the two germline ends.

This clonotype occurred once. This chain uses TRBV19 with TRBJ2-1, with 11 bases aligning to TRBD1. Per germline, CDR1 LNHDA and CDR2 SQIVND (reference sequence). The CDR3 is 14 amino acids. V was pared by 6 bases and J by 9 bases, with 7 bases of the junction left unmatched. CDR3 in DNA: TGTGCCAGTAGGATGGACAGGGGGCCTGGTGAGCAGTTCTTC. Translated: CASRMDRGPGEQFF.

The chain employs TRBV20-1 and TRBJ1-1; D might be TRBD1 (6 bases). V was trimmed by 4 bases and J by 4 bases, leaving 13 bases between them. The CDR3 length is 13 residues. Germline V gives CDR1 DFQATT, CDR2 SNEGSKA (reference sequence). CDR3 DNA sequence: TGCAGTGCTACAGGGGCGCGGTCCACTGAAGCTTTCTTT. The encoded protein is CSATGARSTEAFF.